This TCR beta chain originates from a study of cytomegalovirus exposure and HLA in healthy donors. Study summary: The roughly 130 validation repertoires used the same platform as the 650 to 800 first-cohort repertoires, a later analysis reported. General study results and limits: Usually a TCR sequence was rare, but some public TCRs were found in many donors. The authors enumerated 150 to 200 TCR beta chains as linked to cytomegalovirus.

CDR3 length: 12 amino acids. V lost 1 base, J lost 11 bases, and 5 bases stayed unmatched. Germline V gene sequence: CDR1 SGHTA, CDR2 FQGNSA. The table came from immunoSEQ multiplex PCR; TCRdb's copy has only in-frame clones and leaves some out. The data contain some 140,000 clones, 70% to 85% of them seen just once; the ten biggest clones take up approximately 30%. Regarding this clone: No antigen is known for it.

The sample comprised PBMCs. The chain has TRBV7-2 and TRBJ2-7, with TRBD1 matching 7 bases. The TCR originated in a man aged 25 to 45 in good health and CMV-seropositive. DNA of the CDR3: TGTGCCAGCAGCTTAGGGGCAGGGGGAAAGTACTTC. Protein product: CASSLGAGGKYF.